The clone carrying this T cell receptor beta chain was counted a few times. Antigen specificity is unknown. The sample originates from a study of cytomegalovirus exposure and HLA in healthy donors. Findings of the study overall: A later look showed TCR association rates differing by HLA locus, highest for DRB1 and lowest for HLA-C. Per a later analysis, HLA-associated TCR beta chains showed more clonal expansion than other, equally common TCR beta chains.

Germline loops: CDR1 LNHDA, CDR2 SQIVND (reference sequence). This CDR3 comprises 12 residues. V lost 7 bases, J lost 4 bases, and 8 bases lay in between. PCR used 60 Vbeta primers and 13 Jbeta primers. Assay used: immunoSEQ multiplex PCR; TCRdb lists only in-frame clones, some missing. The sample includes 95,000 to 150,000 clones, approximately 75% of them seen just once. This clonotype was obtained from a woman aged 45-59 years in good health and CMV-seronegative. The chain carries TRBV19 and TRBJ2-1; possible D gene TRBD2, 6 bases. Sequencing input: PBMCs. This CDR3 reads CASKDYYNEQFF. CDR3 sequence (DNA): TGTGCCAGTAAGGACTATTACAATGAGCAGTTCTTC.